What follows describes a single TCR beta chain. Its antigen remains unknown. The CDR3 is 15 residues long. The ends were cut back, 5 bases at V and 5 bases at J, with 18 bases in the middle. Looked up from germline, CDR1 is SGHNT and CDR2 is YENEEA. Over chemoradiotherapy, repertoires were sampled more than once. The sample comes from a study of chemoradiotherapy in HPV16-positive cancers. Across the study: A couple of HPV16-positive patients' cells yielded candidate HPV-specific clones and common motifs.

Study-wide points: For HPV16-positive patients, expanding HPV-responsive T cells associated with longer recurrence-free survival.

Using immunoSEQ multiplex PCR, the repertoire was profiled, and TCRdb retains in-frame clones only, with some absent. Found here are fewer than 25,000 clones, 80% to 95% of them singletons; the top ten hold 17%. The sequences come from blood, collected from a patient who underwent chemoradiotherapy. The rearrangement joins TRBV11-3 to TRBJ2-5; either TRBD1 or TRBD2 may supply D (7 bases each). The sequence was collected from a human donor with HPV-associated anogenital cancer. The CDR3 DNA follows: TGTGCCAGCAGCCCTGAGGGAGGGGGCTTGGAGACCCAGTACTTC. This gives the protein CASSPEGGGLETQYF.